This T cell receptor (beta chain) was observed in a study of Graves' ophthalmopathy and Graves' hyperthyroidism. Study-wide findings and caveats: Blood also held most thyroid clonotypes expanded above 0.001 frequency. Ophthalmopathy versus stable hyperthyroidism: 13-signature model gave roughly 88% sensitivity, 75% to 83% specificity.

Amplification of the TCR beta CDR3 regions used RNA transcripts (as template). Investigators did first-round RT-PCR with HTBI primers, then second-round multiplex PCR. TCRdb re-called the multiplex PCR reads with MiXCR, one entry per CDR3 protein. The sample records hundreds of thousands of distinct CDR3 sequences, roughly 39% being singletons. Germline loops: CDR1 ENHRY, CDR2 SYGVKD. The CDR3 length is 13 residues. Trimming at V came to 10 bases and at J to 2 bases, leaving 7 bases not matched to a gene. This clonotype came up a few times. The target antigen is unknown. Moderate-to-severe activity, CAS ≥3, NOSPECS ≥4 and duration under 3 months were recorded for donors with ophthalmopathy. PBMCs were isolated by Ficoll-Paque density gradient centrifugation, using approximately 10 ml of fresh peripheral blood as the starting material.

The source material was peripheral blood. This sequence originates from an adult man with Graves' ophthalmopathy. The chain recombines TRBV10-3 with TRBJ1-2; 7 nucleotides agree with TRBD1. The CDR3 DNA is TGTGCCAGCAGGGGGACGGTGAACTATGGCTACACCTTC. This gives the protein CASRGTVNYGYTF.